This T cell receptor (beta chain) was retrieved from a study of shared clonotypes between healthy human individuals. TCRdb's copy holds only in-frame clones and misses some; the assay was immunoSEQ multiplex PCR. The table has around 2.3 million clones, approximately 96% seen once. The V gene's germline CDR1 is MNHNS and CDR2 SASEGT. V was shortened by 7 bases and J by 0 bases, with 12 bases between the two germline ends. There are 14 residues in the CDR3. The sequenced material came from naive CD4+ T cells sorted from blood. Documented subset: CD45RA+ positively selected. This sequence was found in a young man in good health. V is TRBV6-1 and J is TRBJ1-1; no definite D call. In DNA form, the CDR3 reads TGTGCCAGCACTAACACCCCTCTGAACACTGAAGCTTTCTTT. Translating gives CASTNTPLNTEAFF.